The text below deals with one T cell receptor (beta chain). The antigen remains unidentified. Unique molecular identifiers were incorporated during preparation of the TCRbeta library. TCRdb re-analysed the PCR reads in MiXCR, keeping a single row per CDR3 protein. The table shows around 960,000 distinct CDR3 sequences, with under 30% occurring only once. This sample stems from a study of T-cell reconstitution after alpha-beta-depleted transplantation in children. Study-wide results and limits: Fresh T-cell production supplied most of the T-cell counts and diversity seen one year after transplant. Reportedly, only several hundred clones from non-depleted graft cells drove alpha-beta T-cell counts at about two months. After transplant, high TCRbeta diversity at day 60 in some patients arose from surviving recipient T cells and thymic progenitors.

The receptor was derived from a boy less than two years old who had a stem cell transplant for SCID, so the T cells may come from the graft donor. The input for sequencing was PBMCs, mostly from graft donor cells, taken 360 days after TCRalphabeta/CD19-depleted stem cell transplant.

CDR3 coding DNA: TGCAGCGTTGGCTGGGGGGGCAGCTCCTACAATGAGCAGTTCTTC. Translating gives CSVGWGGSSYNEQFF. This chain uses TRBV29-1 with TRBJ2-1; D perhaps matches TRBD2 (7 bases). The CDR3 has 15 residues. Trimming removed 4 bases from V and 0 bases from J, with 13 bases in between. From germline, CDR1 is SQVTM and CDR2 ANQGSEA.